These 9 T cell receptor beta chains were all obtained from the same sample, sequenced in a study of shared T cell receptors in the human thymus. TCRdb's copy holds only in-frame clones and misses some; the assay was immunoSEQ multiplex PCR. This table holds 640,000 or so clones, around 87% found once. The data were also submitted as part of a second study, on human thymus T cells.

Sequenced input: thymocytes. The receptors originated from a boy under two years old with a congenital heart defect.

CDR3 sequence: CVRSPGGQLSSFRNQPQHF. The DNA for the CDR3 is TGTGTCAGAAGCCCTGGGGGACAGCTAAGCTCCTTTCGCAATCAGCCCCAGCATTTT. The J gene is TRBJ1-5, the V gene TRBV7-5; the table calls TRBD1, which could not be checked here. TRBV7-5 is annotated as a pseudogene. The CDR3 loop spans 19 amino acids.

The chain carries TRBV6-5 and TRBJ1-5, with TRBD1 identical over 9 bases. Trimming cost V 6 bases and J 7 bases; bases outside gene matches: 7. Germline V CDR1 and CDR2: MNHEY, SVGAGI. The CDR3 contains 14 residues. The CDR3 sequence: CASSPGTGRQPQHF. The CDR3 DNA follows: TGTGCCAGCAGCCCCGGGACAGGGAGACAGCCCCAGCATTTT.

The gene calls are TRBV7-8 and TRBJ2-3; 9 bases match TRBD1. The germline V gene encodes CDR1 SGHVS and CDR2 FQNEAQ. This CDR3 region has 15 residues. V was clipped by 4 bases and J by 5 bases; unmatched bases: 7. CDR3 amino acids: CASSSRDRGGDTQYF. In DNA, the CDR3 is TGTGCCAGCAGCTCTCGCGACAGGGGGGGAGATACGCAGTATTTT.

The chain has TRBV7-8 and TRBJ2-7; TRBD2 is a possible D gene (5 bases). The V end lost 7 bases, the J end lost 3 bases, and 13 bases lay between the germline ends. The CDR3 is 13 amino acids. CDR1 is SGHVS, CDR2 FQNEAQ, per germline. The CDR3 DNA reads TGTGCCAGCAAGAGGGAAGGAGTCTACGAGCAGTACTTC. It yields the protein CASKREGVYEQYF.

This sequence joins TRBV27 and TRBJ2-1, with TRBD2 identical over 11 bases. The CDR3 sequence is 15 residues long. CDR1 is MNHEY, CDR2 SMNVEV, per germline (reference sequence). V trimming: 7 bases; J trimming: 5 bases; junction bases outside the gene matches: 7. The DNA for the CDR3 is TGTGCCAGCACCATAGCGGGAGGGCCCCACAATGAGCAGTTCTTC. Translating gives CASTIAGGPHNEQFF.

CDR3 region: CASSEKLAGKEADTQYF. CDR3 coding DNA: TGCGCCAGCAGTGAGAAACTAGCGGGAAAGGAGGCAGATACGCAGTATTTT. The rearrangement uses TRBV10-2 and TRBJ2-3; 10 bases are a match to TRBD2. Unmatched junction bases numbered 9, after V lost 2 bases and J lost 4 bases. CDR1 WSHSY and CDR2 SAAADI come from the germline V gene. This CDR3 is 17 amino acids long.

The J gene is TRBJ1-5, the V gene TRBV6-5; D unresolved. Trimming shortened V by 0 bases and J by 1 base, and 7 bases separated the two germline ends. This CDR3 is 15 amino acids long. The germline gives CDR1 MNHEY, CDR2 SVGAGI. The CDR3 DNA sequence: TGTGCCAGCAGTTACTCGGGCACCAGCAATCAGCCCCAGCATTTT. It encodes CASSYSGTSNQPQHF.

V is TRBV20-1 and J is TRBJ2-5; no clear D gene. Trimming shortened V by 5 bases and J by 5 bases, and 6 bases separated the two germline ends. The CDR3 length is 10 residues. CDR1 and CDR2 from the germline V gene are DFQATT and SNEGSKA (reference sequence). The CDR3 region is CSAVMETQYF. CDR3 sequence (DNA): TGCAGTGCTGTTATGGAGACCCAGTACTTC.

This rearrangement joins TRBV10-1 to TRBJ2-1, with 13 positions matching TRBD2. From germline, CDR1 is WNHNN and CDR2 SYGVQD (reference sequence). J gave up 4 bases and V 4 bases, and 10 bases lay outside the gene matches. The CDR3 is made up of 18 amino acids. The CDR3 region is CASSGTSGRGDEYNEQFF. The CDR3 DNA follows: TGCGCCAGCAGTGGGACTAGCGGGAGAGGAGACGAATACAATGAGCAGTTCTTC.